These 15 T cell receptor beta chains share one sample of origin, sequenced in a study of neurological immune-mediated disorders. TCRdb reprocessed the 5' RACE reads via MiXCR and lists one record per CDR3 protein. Here the sample spans more than 35,000 distinct CDR3 sequences, roughly 6% being singletons. The specimen was CD4+ T cells from blood. The receptor source for this set is a woman in her 40s in good health.

This clonotype was recorded at least ten times. This chain links TRBV27 with TRBJ2-7; D remains unclear. CDR1 is MNHEY, CDR2 SMNVEV, per germline (reference sequence). The V end was cut by 6 bases, the J end by 6 bases, with 21 bases between. The CDR3 is made up of 15 amino acids. The CDR3 sequence is CASSPLEKGKREQYF. DNA for the CDR3: TGTGCCAGCAGCCCCCTGGAGAAGGGTAAACGCGAGCAGTACTTC.

This clonotype was counted a few times. This chain joins TRBV19 and TRBJ2-7; D uncertain. CDR1 is LNHDA, CDR2 SQIVND, per germline (reference sequence). The CDR3 covers 14 residues. Trimming took 3 bases from V and 0 from J, leaving 9 bases between them. CDR3 region: CASSISDGSYEQYF. CDR3 nucleotides: TGTGCCAGTAGTATTTCGGACGGCTCCTACGAGCAGTACTTC.

This clonotype appeared many times. The chain has TRBV29-1 and TRBJ1-1, with D uncertain. The CDR3 is made up of 13 amino acids. Germline CDR1 reads SQVTM; CDR2 reads ANQGSEA. V lost 1 base and J lost 3, with 9 bases in between. CDR3 region: CSVEGEIDTEAFF. The CDR3 DNA reads TGCAGCGTTGAAGGGGAGATTGACACTGAAGCTTTCTTT.

This clonotype showed up many times. V gene TRBV15 combines with J gene TRBJ2-1; 10 nucleotides agree with TRBD1. V dropped 5 bases and J dropped 6; count of bases not matched to a gene: 7. The CDR3 length is 15 residues. Germline loops: CDR1 LNHNV, CDR2 YYDKDF (reference sequence). The CDR3: CATSLTGTGVNEQFF. CDR3 DNA sequence: TGTGCCACCAGCCTGACCGGGACAGGGGTCAATGAGCAGTTCTTC. Drawing the rest from reference TRBV15 and TRBJ2-1, the complete variable domain is DAMVIQNPRYQVTQFGKPVTLSCSQTLNHNVMYWYQQKSSQAPKLLFHYYDKDFNNEADTPDNFQSRRPNTSFCFLDIRSPGLGDTAMYLCATSLTGTGVNEQFFGPGTRLTVL.

This clonotype was picked up many times. The V call is TRBV6-5, the J call TRBJ1-1, with D unclear. The CDR3 has 12 residues. V gave up 6 bases and J gave up 3 bases, with 8 bases separating them. The germline V gene encodes CDR1 MNHEY and CDR2 SVGAGI. The CDR3 loop reads CASRAIDTEAFF. CDR3 coding DNA: TGTGCCAGCAGGGCCATTGACACTGAAGCTTTCTTT.

There are many counts of this clonotype. This sequence joins TRBV20-1 and TRBJ2-5; D may be TRBD1 (6 bases). This CDR3 region has 16 residues. Per germline, CDR1 DFQATT and CDR2 SNEGSKA (reference sequence). Trimming cost V 5 bases and J 4 bases, with 23 bases left between them. CDR3 bases: TGCAGTGCTCCGCCTACTACTGGGGGCGCAGGAGAGACCCAGTACTTC. Translated, it gives CSAPPTTGGAGETQYF.

This clonotype was observed at least ten times. V usage is TRBV28 and J usage is TRBJ2-5; the match to TRBD1 covers 9 bases. The junction had 14 bases not matched to a gene; V was cut back by 2 bases and J by 4 bases. The CDR3 runs 18 residues. Germline-derived CDR1 and CDR2 are MDHEN and SYDVKM. The CDR3 DNA follows: TGTGCCAGCAGTTTAATACTCGGGACAGGGATTAAGAGAGAGACCCAGTACTTC. This translates into CASSLILGTGIKRETQYF.

This clonotype was counted ten times or more. The CDR3 sequence: CASIPAPLVTGELFF. DNA of the CDR3: TGTGCCAGCATACCCGCCCCGCTGGTCACCGGGGAGCTGTTTTTT. V is TRBV7-2 and J is TRBJ2-2; D unresolved. The V end was cut by 7 bases, the J end by 4 bases, with 16 bases between. In germline, CDR1 is SGHTA, CDR2 FQGNSA. The CDR3 totals 15 residues.

There are many counts of this clonotype. The chain has TRBV6-5 and TRBJ1-5; TRBD1 is a possible D gene (5 bases). V was shortened by 2 bases and J by 4 bases, with 9 bases between the two germline ends. Germline V gives CDR1 MNHEY, CDR2 SVGAGI. This CDR3 region has 14 residues. The CDR3 here is CASSYGQGNQPQHF. Here the CDR3 DNA reads TGTGCCAGCAGTTACGGGCAGGGTAATCAGCCCCAGCATTTT.

This clonotype appeared many times. This chain uses TRBV20-1 with TRBJ2-5; D is perhaps TRBD2 (6 bases). This CDR3 contains 15 residues. With 5 bases removed from V and 3 bases from J, the gap between germline ends came to 19 bases. Germline V gene lookup returns CDR1 DFQATT and CDR2 SNEGSKA (reference sequence). The DNA for the CDR3 is TGCAGTGCTGGCGGGGCGGGTGCGGGGAAAGAGACCCAGTACTTC. This translates into CSAGGAGAGKETQYF.

This clonotype was found many times. J is TRBJ1-2 and V is TRBV5-5; tentatively, D is TRBD1 (6 bases). Between the trimmed V and J ends, which lost 4 bases and 3 bases, there was a span of 16 bases. There are 15 residues in the CDR3. CDR1 is SGHKS, CDR2 YYEKEE, per germline (reference sequence). The DNA for the CDR3 is TGTGCCAGCAGCAGGGGGACCTTTGGCGACTATGGCTACACCTTC. Translation gives CASSRGTFGDYGYTF.

This clonotype was counted ten times or more. V and J are TRBV6-2 or TRBV6-3 and TRBJ2-7; tentative D call: TRBD2 (6 bases). V dropped 7 bases and J dropped 2 bases, with 18 bases sitting between them. The CDR3 has 15 amino acids. Germline values: CDR1 MNHEY, CDR2 SVGEGT. The CDR3 DNA sequence: TGTGCCAGCAATTTATTTCGGACGGGGGCCTACGAGCAGTACTTC. Its translation: CASNLFRTGAYEQYF.

This clonotype appeared many times. The chain recombines TRBV20-1 with TRBJ2-3; 9 nucleotides match TRBD2. Germline V gene lookup returns CDR1 DFQATT and CDR2 SNEGSKA (reference sequence). The CDR3 has 17 amino acids. V dropped 0 bases and J dropped 2; count of bases not matched to a gene: 9. CDR3 residues: CSARDPSSGDFTDTQYF. In DNA form, the CDR3 reads TGCAGTGCTAGAGATCCCTCTAGCGGGGACTTCACAGATACGCAGTATTTT.

This clonotype was observed at least ten times. The chain combines TRBV20-1 with TRBJ2-7; maybe TRBD1 (5 bases). V lost 4 bases and J lost 1, with 14 bases in between. CDR1 DFQATT and CDR2 SNEGSKA come from the germline V gene (reference sequence). The CDR3 length is 14 residues. CDR3 protein: CSATGPRSSYEQYF. The DNA for the CDR3 is TGCAGTGCTACAGGGCCTCGGTCTTCCTACGAGCAGTACTTC.

This clonotype was observed at least ten times. The genes are TRBV28 and TRBJ1-1, with D possibly TRBD1 on 6 matching bases. Germline CDR1 is MDHEN and CDR2 is SYDVKM. The length of the CDR3 is 14 residues. Trimming stripped 8 bases from V and 2 bases from J, with 15 bases between. The CDR3 spells CASLSNRVNTEAFF. CDR3 sequence (DNA): TGTGCCAGCCTTTCAAACAGGGTTAACACTGAAGCTTTCTTT.